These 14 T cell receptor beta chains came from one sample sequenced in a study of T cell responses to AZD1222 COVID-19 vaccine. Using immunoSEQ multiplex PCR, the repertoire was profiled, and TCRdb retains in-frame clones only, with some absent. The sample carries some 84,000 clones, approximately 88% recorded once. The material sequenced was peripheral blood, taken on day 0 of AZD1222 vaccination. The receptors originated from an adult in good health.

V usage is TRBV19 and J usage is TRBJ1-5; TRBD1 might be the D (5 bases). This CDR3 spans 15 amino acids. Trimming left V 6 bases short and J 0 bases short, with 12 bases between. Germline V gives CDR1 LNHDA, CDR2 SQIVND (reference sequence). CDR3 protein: CASRTTGGSNQPQHF. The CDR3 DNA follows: TGTGCCAGTAGGACGACCGGGGGTAGCAATCAGCCCCAGCATTTT.

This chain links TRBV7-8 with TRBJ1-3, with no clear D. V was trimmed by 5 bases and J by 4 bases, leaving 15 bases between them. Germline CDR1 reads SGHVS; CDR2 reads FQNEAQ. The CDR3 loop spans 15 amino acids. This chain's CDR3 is CASSPNTPTGNTIYF. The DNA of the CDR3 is TGTGCCAGCAGCCCTAACACGCCAACCGGAAACACCATATATTTT.

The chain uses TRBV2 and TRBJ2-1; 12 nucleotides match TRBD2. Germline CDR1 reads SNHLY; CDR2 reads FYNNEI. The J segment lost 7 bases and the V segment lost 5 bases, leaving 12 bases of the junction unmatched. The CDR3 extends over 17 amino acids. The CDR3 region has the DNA TGTGCCAGCAGTCGTACTAGCGGGAGGACTACAACGAATGAGCAGTTCTTC. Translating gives CASSRTSGRTTTNEQFF.

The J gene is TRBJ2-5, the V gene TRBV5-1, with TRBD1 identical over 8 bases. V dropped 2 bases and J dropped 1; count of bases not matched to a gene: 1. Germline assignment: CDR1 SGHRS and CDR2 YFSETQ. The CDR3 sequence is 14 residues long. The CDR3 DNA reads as TGCGCCAGCAGCTTTCAGGGGGCCCAAGAGACCCAGTACTTC. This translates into CASSFQGAQETQYF.

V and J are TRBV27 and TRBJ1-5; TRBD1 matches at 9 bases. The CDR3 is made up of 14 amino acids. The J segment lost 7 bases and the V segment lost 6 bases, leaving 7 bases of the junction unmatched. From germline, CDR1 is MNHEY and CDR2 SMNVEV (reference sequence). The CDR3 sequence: CASSLQGARQPQHF. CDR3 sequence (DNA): TGTGCCAGCAGCTTACAGGGGGCACGGCAGCCCCAGCATTTT.

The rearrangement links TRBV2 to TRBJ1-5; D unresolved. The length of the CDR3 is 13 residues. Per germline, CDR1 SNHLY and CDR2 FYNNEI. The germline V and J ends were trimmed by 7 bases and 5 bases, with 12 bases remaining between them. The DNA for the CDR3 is TGTGCCAGCACCATATTCATAGATCAGCCCCAGCATTTT. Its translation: CASTIFIDQPQHF.

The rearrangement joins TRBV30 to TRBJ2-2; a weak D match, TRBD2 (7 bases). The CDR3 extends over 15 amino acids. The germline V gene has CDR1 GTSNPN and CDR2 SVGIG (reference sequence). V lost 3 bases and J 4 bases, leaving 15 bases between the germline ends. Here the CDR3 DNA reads TGTGCCTGGAGGTACCGGAGGGGGGGCACCGGGGAGCTGTTTTTT. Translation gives CAWRYRRGGTGELFF.

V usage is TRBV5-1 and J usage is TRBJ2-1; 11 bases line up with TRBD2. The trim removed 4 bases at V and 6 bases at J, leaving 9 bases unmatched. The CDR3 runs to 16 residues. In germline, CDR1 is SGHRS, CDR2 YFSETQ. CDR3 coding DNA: TGCGCCAGCAGCGGACCACTAGCGGGAGTTGGCAATGAGCAGTTCTTC. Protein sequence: CASSGPLAGVGNEQFF.

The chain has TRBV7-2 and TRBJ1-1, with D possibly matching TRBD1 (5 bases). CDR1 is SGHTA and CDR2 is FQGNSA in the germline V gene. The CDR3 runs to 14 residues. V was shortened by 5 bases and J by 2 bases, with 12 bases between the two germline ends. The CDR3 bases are TGTGCCAGCAGCAGGCAGGGATCTAACACTGAAGCTTTCTTT. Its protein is CASSRQGSNTEAFF.

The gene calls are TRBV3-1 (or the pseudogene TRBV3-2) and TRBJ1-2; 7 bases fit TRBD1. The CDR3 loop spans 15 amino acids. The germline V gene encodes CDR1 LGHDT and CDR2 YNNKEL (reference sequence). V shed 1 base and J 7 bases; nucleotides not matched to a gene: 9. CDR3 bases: TGTGCCAGCAGCCAAGCGATGACAGGGACCGGTGGCTACACCTTC. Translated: CASSQAMTGTGGYTF.

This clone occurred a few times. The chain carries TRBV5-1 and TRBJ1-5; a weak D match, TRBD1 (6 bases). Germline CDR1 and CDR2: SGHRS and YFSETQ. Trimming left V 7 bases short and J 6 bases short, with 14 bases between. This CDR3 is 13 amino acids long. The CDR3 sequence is CASGTGPGQPQHF. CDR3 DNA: TGCGCCAGCGGAACAGGGCCCGGTCAGCCCCAGCATTTT.

The CDR3 DNA follows: TGTGCCAGCAGCTTAGATGGGACGGTCAGTTCACCCCTCCACTTT. Amino acid sequence: CASSLDGTVSSPLHF. The chain links TRBV11-3 to TRBJ1-6, with D possibly matching TRBD1 (5 bases). Trimming cost V 0 bases and J 9 bases, with 12 bases left between them. This CDR3 contains 15 residues. Germline assignment: CDR1 SGHNT and CDR2 YENEEA.

CDR3 region: CASTPRGGDNEQFF. Written as DNA, the CDR3 is TGTGCCAGCACCCCCCGTGGCGGGGACAATGAGCAGTTCTTC. The chain couples TRBV5-4 to TRBJ2-1; tentatively, D is TRBD2 (6 bases). This CDR3 comprises 14 residues. The germline V gene has CDR1 SGHNT and CDR2 YYREEE (reference sequence). Trimming pared 6 bases from V and 5 bases from J, leaving 15 bases between.

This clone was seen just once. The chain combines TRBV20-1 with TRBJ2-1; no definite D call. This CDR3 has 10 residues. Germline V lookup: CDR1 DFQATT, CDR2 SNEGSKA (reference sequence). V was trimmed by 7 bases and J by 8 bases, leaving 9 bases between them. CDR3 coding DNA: TGCAGTGGGGTCCGGGATGAGCAGTTCTTC. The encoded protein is CSGVRDEQFF.